This T cell receptor beta chain was identified during a study of glioma-infiltrating T cells. Broader study findings: Tissue-blood divergence was below expectation in non-neoplastic patients, above in gliomas. Only very few CDR3 sequences appeared in both tissue and blood.

The iRepertoire nested amplicon-rescue multiplex PCR amplified TCR alpha and beta CDR3s from RNA. For one-step reverse transcription and amplification, about 90-400 ng of tissue mRNA or PBMC total RNA was used. MiXCR, applied by TCRdb to the multiplex PCR reads, yields one record per CDR3 protein. The sample lists approximately 110,000 distinct CDR3 sequences; roughly 25% were seen once. The length of the CDR3 is 14 residues. Germline loops: CDR1 DFQATT, CDR2 SNEGSKA (reference sequence). With 4 bases clipped from V and 5 bases from J, the junction kept 4 bases outside the gene matches. This clonotype was found many times. Its antigen is not identified.

The chain joins TRBV20-1 to TRBJ2-3; 12 nucleotides agree with TRBD2. The sample comprised glioma tissue, nonneoplastic brain tissue, or PBMCs (not recorded which). The TCR sequence derives from a human donor with low-grade glioma or glioblastoma, undergoing nonglioma brain surgery, or in good health (not recorded which). CDR3 region: CSAKGLAGIDTQYF. CDR3 DNA: TGCAGTGCTAAGGGACTAGCGGGCATAGATACGCAGTATTTT.